Given below is one T cell receptor (beta chain) in context. Which antigen it targets is not known. No base quality information exists; no much larger clone differs at one position. Each collaborating institution followed its own protocols to collect whole blood in K2EDTA tubes. For TCRbeta analysis, collaborators shipped samples in one of three forms: frozen whole blood, isolated PBMCs, or DNA extracted from either of those sample types. The CDR3, from cysteine to phenylalanine, totals 14 residues. The entry retains the CDR3 DNA only, 42 bases that are in frame from base 1. From the germline V gene, CDR1 is KGHDR and CDR2 is SFDVKD. The V end loses 5 bases and the J end loses 3 bases, and a stretch of 10 bases separates them. The data were taken from a study of blood T cell repertoires in COVID-19 (TCRdb year 2020). A note on the overall study: Collaborator samples came from the United States, Italy and Spain and covered acute and convalescent phases of COVID-19. The prospective study material was composed of cDNA or gDNA derived from T cells, B-cell-depleted T cells, or PBMCs. Deeply sampled blood TCRbeta repertoires from subjects exposed to, actively infected with, or recovered from COVID-19 were included in the dataset. The repertoires were released in a freely available public database meant as a resource for research on the immune response to SARS-CoV-2. The samples were drawn from two sources: the first 160 participants of the ongoing ImmuneRACE study, and about 1,300 subjects contributed by 6 global collaborators. The sample metadata nearly always contained a de-identified subject ID, COVID-19 status, age in years and sex. HLA class I and class II types, where available, came from metadata supplied by the sample provider rather than from assay-based typing.

Findings and caveats that apply to the study as a whole: How much clinical and demographic metadata was included differed by source and by participant, and the metadata was provided uncurated.

TCRbeta CDR3 regions were amplified from genomic DNA by means of the immunoSEQ Assay, a bias-controlled multiplex PCR. Processing in the source paper ran as follows. The number of nucleated cells in each sample was estimated by amplification of reference gene primers within the assay. To quantify the absolute abundance of each unique TCRbeta CDR3 rearrangement, sequence reads were collapsed and filtered. For each sample, productive Simpson clonality was calculated as the square root of Simpson's diversity index over productive rearrangements. The source is immuneACCESS, and TCRdb retained only in-frame sequences with V and J called. Part of the clones is not carried over; for the studies checked, unresolved V genes explain less than half of this, and the remainder is unexplained. For V, J and clone size, that table is used; D and trimming come from the DNA. This sample has some 250,000 clones in its table, and 65% to 85% of those were observed once. In total, the top ten clones hold around 4.4% of the sample.

The receptor's source is a man aged 50 to 59 with active or convalescent COVID-19. The chain joins TRBV24-1 to TRBJ1-5; the D gene is unclear. The sequenced material came from peripheral blood. Here the CDR3 is given as CATSGRGINQPQHF. The nucleotide sequence reads TGTGCCACCAGTGGCCGGGGAATCAATCAGCCCCAGCATTTT.